Listed below are T cell receptor beta chains from one sample, sequenced in a study of CD8 T cells in ankylosing spondylitis. Each CDR3 protein gets one entry after TCRdb re-called the 5' RACE reads with MiXCR. The data show a few hundred thousand distinct CDR3 sequences, roughly 8% seen once. Material for sequencing was blood, either unsorted or a sorted T cell fraction (not recorded which). Receptors originate from a male donor with ankylosing spondylitis. Both conserved end residues are part of each CDR3. A D gene is named only where the DNA matches it firmly. Rows may omit the clone size; those that give it use once, few, many or a size class.

TRBV4-1	.	.	TRBJ1-6	TGCGCCAGCAGCCAAGAGAGAATCAGGAATTCACCCCTCCACTTT	CASSQERIRNSPLHF
TRBV3-1	.	few	TRBJ1-2	TGTGCCAGCAGCCAAGGTAGCAGGGCAGAGGGCTACACCTTC	CASSQGSRAEGYTF
TRBV20-1	.	few	TRBJ2-1	TGCAGTGCTAGTTCCAATGAGGGGGCTAGCGGGTATGAGCAGTTCTTC	CSASSNEGASGYEQFF
TRBV6-2/TRBV6-3	TRBD1	few	TRBJ2-1	TGTGCCAGCAGCCTACGGACAGGGGCGGGGAATGAGCAGTTCTTC	CASSLRTGAGNEQFF
TRBV7-3	TRBD2	.	TRBJ2-3	TGTGCCAGCAGCCCCATGCTAGCGGGAGCGACAGATACGCAGTATTTT	CASSPMLAGATDTQYF
TRBV28	TRBD1	few	TRBJ1-2	TGTGCCAGCAGACGGGACAGCCCCTATGGCTACACCTTC	CASRRDSPYGYTF
TRBV21-1	.	few	TRBJ1-4	TGTGCCAGCAGCAATGGGTACAGGTCAACCACAACTAATGAAAAACTGTTTTTT	CASSNGYRSTTTNEKLFF
TRBV28	TRBD2	few	TRBJ2-1	TGTGCCAGCAGAGCTCCGGGACCAGGACTAGCGGGAGGACGCAATGAGCAGTTCTTC	CASRAPGPGLAGGRNEQFF
TRBV18	.	many	TRBJ1-2	TGTGCCAGCTCGGGAGAATTTAACTATGGCTACACCTTC	CASSGEFNYGYTF
TRBV20-1	TRBD2	once	TRBJ2-1	TGCAGTCCTATAGCGGGAGGCACCTACAATGAGCAGTTCTTC	CSPIAGGTYNEQFF
TRBV9	.	many	TRBJ2-7	TGTGCCAGCAGCGTAGGCCTCGGACCCTACGAGCAGTACTTC	CASSVGLGPYEQYF
TRBV24-1	.	.	TRBJ2-3	TGTGCCACCAGTGATTTAACTAGCTCCGACACAGATACGCAGTATTTT	CATSDLTSSDTDTQYF
TRBV2	.	many	TRBJ1-5	TGTGCCAGCGCCATGGGTAGCAATCAGCCCCAGCATTTT	CASAMGSNQPQHF
TRBV10-3	.	many	TRBJ2-1	TGTGCCATCAGGCCGGGTGAAGGTGACAATGAGCAGTTCTTC	CAIRPGEGDNEQFF
TRBV6-1	.	many	TRBJ1-1	TGTGCCAGCATCCGAGGCGGGGGATGGAGCTCCGGACTGGTCTTT	CASIRGGGWSSGLVF
TRBV28	TRBD1	few	TRBJ2-7	TGTGCCAGCAGTAGACCGGGACAGACGACCTACGAGCAGTACTTC	CASSRPGQTTYEQYF
TRBV20-1	.	.	TRBJ1-1	TGCAGTGCTAGAGATCACCGGCGGGGCGCCGACTCTGAAGCTTTCTTT	CSARDHRRGADSEAFF
TRBV25-1	.	few	TRBJ2-1	TGTGCCAGCAGCCGGGATACCTACAATGAGCAGTTCTTC	CASSRDTYNEQFF
TRBV7-8	.	many	TRBJ2-2	TGTGCCAGCAGCCTAGAAAGGGCCGGGGAGCTGTTTTTT	CASSLERAGELFF
TRBV12-3/TRBV12-4	TRBD1	many	TRBJ2-3	TGTGCCAGCAGGACCGGGACAGGGGCCACAGATACGCAGTATTTT	CASRTGTGATDTQYF
TRBV4-3	TRBD2	few	TRBJ2-7	TGCGCCAGCAGCCAATTAAGTAGCGGGAGCTACGAGCAGTACTTC	CASSQLSSGSYEQYF
TRBV5-1	.	many	TRBJ2-3	TGTGCCAGCAGCCTAGGGGGGAGCACAGATACGCAGTATTTT	CASSLGGSTDTQYF
TRBV15	.	.	TRBJ1-2	TGTGCCACCAGCAGAGATAAAATTCCAATTTTCTATGGCTACACCTTC	CATSRDKIPIFYGYTF
TRBV12-3/TRBV12-4	.	few	TRBJ1-3	TGTGCCAGCAGTTCGCAGGAACGCTCTGGAAACACCATATATTTT	CASSSQERSGNTIYF
TRBV12-3/TRBV12-4	TRBD2	.	TRBJ2-5	TGTGCCAGCAGCCCCTCGGACGGGAGGAGCGGGACCCAGTACTTC	CASSPSDGRSGTQYF
TRBV7-9	.	few	TRBJ2-7	TGTGCCAGCAGCCCCGGGACATCGACCTACGAGCAGTACTTC	CASSPGTSTYEQYF
TRBV6-1	.	.	TRBJ1-6	TGTGCCAGCCGGATCACGTATCTCGCCTATAATTCACCCCTCCACTTT	CASRITYLAYNSPLHF
TRBV28	.	few	TRBJ2-1	TGTGCCAGCAGGATAAGGGGCATAAGCAATGAGCAGTTCTTC	CASRIRGISNEQFF
TRBV6-1	TRBD1	many	TRBJ1-2	TGTGCCACCACAGGGGTTTATAACTATGGCTACACCTTC	CATTGVYNYGYTF
TRBV2	.	few	TRBJ2-7	TGTGCCAGCAGGGGGTCGTTCCACGAGCAGTACTTC	CASRGSFHEQYF
TRBV4-2	TRBD2	.	TRBJ2-7	TGTGCCAGCAGCCAAGAACGAATGGGACTACTAGCTTACGAGCAGTACTTC	CASSQERMGLLAYEQYF
TRBV4-2	TRBD2	.	TRBJ2-7	TGTGCCAGCAGCCCCGGGAGACTAGCGGGAGTCGCCTCCTACGAGCAGTACTTC	CASSPGRLAGVASYEQYF
TRBV6-6	.	few	TRBJ2-1	TGTGCCAGCTGGGGGTTCTTAAATGAGCAGTTCTTC	CASWGFLNEQFF
TRBV10-3	.	.	TRBJ2-5	TGTGCCATCAGTGTGCCTTCGGGGAGTAACCAAGAGACCCAGTACTTC	CAISVPSGSNQETQYF
TRBV25-1	TRBD2	few	TRBJ2-3	TGTGCCAGCAGTGATCTAGCGGGAGGGGATACGCAGTATTTT	CASSDLAGGDTQYF
TRBV6-1	TRBD1	few	TRBJ2-2	TGTGCCAGCAGTCCGACAGGGGGCTACGGGGAGCTGTTTTTT	CASSPTGGYGELFF
TRBV20-1	.	few	TRBJ2-5	TGCAGTGCTAGAGATCACCCGGGCCCCGGGCAAGAGACCCAGTACTTC	CSARDHPGPGQETQYF
TRBV29-1	TRBD2	few	TRBJ2-5	TGCAGCCTAACCCTATGGGGGGGAGGGCCCAGGGAGACCCAGTACTTC	CSLTLWGGGPRETQYF
TRBV5-1	.	.	TRBJ1-2	TGCGCCAGCAGCTTGGGCCGAAGGGTAGGGCTCAACTATGGCTACACCTTC	CASSLGRRVGLNYGYTF
TRBV12-3/TRBV12-4	.	many	TRBJ2-2	TGTGCCAGCAGTTGGGGTGACACCGGGGAGCTGTTTTTT	CASSWGDTGELFF
TRBV28	.	.	TRBJ2-3	TGTGCCAGCAGTTTTCCGGGCCCCCCTTCAGATACGCAGTATTTT	CASSFPGPPSDTQYF
TRBV12-3/TRBV12-4	.	.	TRBJ1-2	TGTGCCAGCATAAAGGGGACGTGGTCTTCTAACTATGGCTACACCTTC	CASIKGTWSSNYGYTF
TRBV11-2	TRBD1	.	TRBJ2-2	TGTGCCAGCAGCCTGACAGGGGTGGGCGGGGAGCTGTTTTTT	CASSLTGVGGELFF
TRBV10-3	.	.	TRBJ1-5	TGTGCCATCAGTGAGTCTCCTGGAGGACGGAGCAATCAGCCCCAGCATTTT	CAISESPGGRSNQPQHF
TRBV2	TRBD2	many	TRBJ2-2	TGTGCCAGCAGTGAAACTAGCGGAGCCACCGGGGAGCTGTTTTTT	CASSETSGATGELFF
TRBV14	.	few	TRBJ1-2	TGTGCCAGCAGCCAATCGGTCCAGCGGGGCTACACCTTC	CASSQSVQRGYTF
TRBV7-6	.	many	TRBJ2-7	TGTGCCAGCAGCCTCCGGGGAGGCTACGAGCAGTACTTC	CASSLRGGYEQYF
TRBV11-2	TRBD2	few	TRBJ2-1	TGTGCCAGCAGCTTAGCACTAGCGGGAGAAAGAGAGCAGTTCTTC	CASSLALAGEREQFF
TRBV20-1	TRBD2	.	TRBJ2-3	TGCAGTGCTAGGCGGGGGACTAGGGACGTCCTCGATACGCAGTATTTT	CSARRGTRDVLDTQYF
TRBV28	.	.	TRBJ2-7	TGTGCCAGCAGGCCTGGGATGGTGGGGGAGCAGTACTTC	CASRPGMVGEQYF
TRBV7-2	.	.	TRBJ2-5	TGTGCCAGCAGTTCGGACAGCGGGAAGACCCAGTACTTC	CASSSDSGKTQYF
TRBV20-1	.	few	TRBJ2-7	TGCAGTGCTAGAGTAACGGGACTTCGGTCCTACGAGCAGTACTTC	CSARVTGLRSYEQYF